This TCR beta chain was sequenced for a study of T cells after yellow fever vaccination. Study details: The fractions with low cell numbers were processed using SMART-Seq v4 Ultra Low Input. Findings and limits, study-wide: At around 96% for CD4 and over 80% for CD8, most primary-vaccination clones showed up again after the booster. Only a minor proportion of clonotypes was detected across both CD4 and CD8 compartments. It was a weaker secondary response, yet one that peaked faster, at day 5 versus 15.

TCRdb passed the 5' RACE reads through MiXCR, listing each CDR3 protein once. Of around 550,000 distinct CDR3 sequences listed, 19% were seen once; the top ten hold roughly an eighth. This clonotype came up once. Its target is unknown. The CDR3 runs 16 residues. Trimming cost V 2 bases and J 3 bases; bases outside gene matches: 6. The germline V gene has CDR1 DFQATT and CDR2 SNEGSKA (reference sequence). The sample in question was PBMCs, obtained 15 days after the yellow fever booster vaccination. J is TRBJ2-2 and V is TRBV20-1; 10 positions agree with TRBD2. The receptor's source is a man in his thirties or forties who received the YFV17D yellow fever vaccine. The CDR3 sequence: CSARPSGSDDTGELFF. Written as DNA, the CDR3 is TGCAGTGCTAGACCTAGCGGGAGCGACGACACCGGGGAGCTGTTTTTT.